Listed here are 28 T cell receptor beta chains from one sample, sequenced in a study of shared clonotypes between healthy human individuals. Assay: immunoSEQ multiplex PCR; the TCRdb copy retains only in-frame clones and omits some. Counted here are some 2,000,000 clones, less than 95% occurring once; the ten biggest clones make up more than 0.95%. Naive CD8 cells, CD45RO-negative and positively selected for CCR7, excluded terminally differentiated effector memory CD45RA+ cells. Sequenced sample: naive CD8+ T cells sorted from blood. Every receptor here comes from a man between 18 and 29 years old in good health.

The chain combines TRBV4-3 with TRBJ2-6; D perhaps matches TRBD2 (5 bases). Per the germline V gene, CDR1 is LGHNA and CDR2 is YSLEER. V was trimmed by 4 bases and J by 3 bases, leaving 10 bases between them. The CDR3 extends over 15 amino acids. The CDR3 coding sequence is TGCGCCAGCAGCCGTATACTAGGTGGGGCCAACGTCCTGACTTTC. Amino acids: CASSRILGGANVLTF.

This clone was observed a handful of times. The chain combines TRBV11-2 with TRBJ1-1; D is unresolved. Germline V gene sequence: CDR1 SGHAT, CDR2 FQNNGV. The V gene lost 3 bases and the J gene lost 0 bases, with 11 bases spanning the gap. The CDR3 length is 15 residues. DNA of the CDR3: TGTGCCAGCAGCTTGACCCCGGATCTGAACACTGAAGCTTTCTTT. It codes for CASSLTPDLNTEAFF.

The chain joins TRBV5-1 to TRBJ1-2; weak D call: TRBD1 (5 bases). With 4 bases removed from V and 8 bases from J, the gap between germline ends came to 15 bases. CDR3 length: 13 residues. Germline lookup yields CDR1 SGHRS and CDR2 YFSETQ. The CDR3 bases are TGCGCCAGCAGCAAGACAGTACTAGGCGGCTACACCTTC. Translated, it gives CASSKTVLGGYTF.

V and J are TRBV4-2 and TRBJ1-1; the match to TRBD1 covers 8 bases. Germline values: CDR1 LGHNA, CDR2 YNFKEQ. The CDR3 spans 13 residues. The junction had 5 bases not matched to a gene; V was cut back by 6 bases and J by 5 bases. CDR3 DNA: TGTGCCAGCAGACAGACAGGGGATACTGAAGCTTTCTTT. This translates into CASRQTGDTEAFF.

This clone was found a few times. J is TRBJ1-1 and V is TRBV19, with D maybe TRBD1 (5 bases). Germline-derived CDR1 and CDR2 are LNHDA and SQIVND (reference sequence). Trimming stripped 6 bases from V and 3 bases from J, with 8 bases between. This CDR3 contains 12 residues. In DNA form, the CDR3 reads TGTGCCAGTAGAGACAGTTACACTGAAGCTTTCTTT. Translation: CASRDSYTEAFF.

The V call is TRBV28, the J call TRBJ2-5; TRBD2 matches 11 bases. Germline V CDR1 and CDR2: MDHEN, SYDVKM. J was trimmed by 3 bases and V by 6 bases; bases with no gene match: 9. CDR3 length: 16 amino acids. The DNA of the CDR3 is TGTGCCAGCAGCCCCCGACTAGCGGGAATAGAAGAGACCCAGTACTTC. Encoded protein: CASSPRLAGIEETQYF.

As for this clone: Other DNA sequences within the sample encode an identical CDR3. The chain is built from TRBV27 and TRBJ2-1; no reliable D call. Trimming shortened V by 6 bases and J by 7 bases, and 10 bases separated the two germline ends. This CDR3 spans 12 amino acids. Germline CDR1 reads MNHEY; CDR2 reads SMNVEV (reference sequence). CDR3 bases: TGTGCCAGCAGCTTAGTAGGAAATGAGCAGTTCTTC. Its protein product is CASSLVGNEQFF.

The V gene is TRBV10-3, the J gene TRBJ2-1; D is undetermined. This CDR3 spans 15 amino acids. V dropped 0 bases and J dropped 2 bases, with 8 bases sitting between them. Germline V CDR1 and CDR2: ENHRY, SYGVKD. CDR3 DNA: TGTGCCATCAGTGAGTCTGCGACCACCTACAATGAGCAGTTCTTC. Protein sequence: CAISESATTYNEQFF.

This clone appeared a single time. The CDR3 DNA sequence: TGTGCCAGCAGTTTTCTAGGGGCCGAAAACATTCAGTACTTC. This translates into CASSFLGAENIQYF. The V call is TRBV27, the J call TRBJ2-4, with D perhaps TRBD1 (5 bases). The CDR3 covers 14 residues. V was shortened by 3 bases and J by 5 bases, with 11 bases between the two germline ends. Germline CDR1 and CDR2: MNHEY and SMNVEV (reference sequence).

This clone is a singleton in its sample. The rearrangement joins TRBV25-1 to TRBJ2-5; D gene unclear. The ends were cut back, 6 bases at V and 7 bases at J, with 21 bases in the middle. Germline V gene lookup returns CDR1 MGHDK and CDR2 SYGVNS. The CDR3 loop spans 15 amino acids. The CDR3 is CASSPPSERSGTQYF. Written as DNA, the CDR3 is TGTGCCAGCAGCCCGCCCTCGGAACGAAGTGGGACCCAGTACTTC.

This rearrangement joins TRBV7-9 to TRBJ2-1; 7 nucleotides align to TRBD1. CDR1 and CDR2 (germline): SEHNR, FQNEAQ (reference sequence). The CDR3 runs to 11 residues. V shed 1 base, J shed 15 bases, and the junction held 3 bases outside the gene matches. The chain's CDR3 is CASSLEGAGFF. The CDR3 DNA reads TGTGCCAGCAGCTTAGAGGGGGCCGGGTTCTTC.

The V and J genes are TRBV21-1 and TRBJ2-3. TRBV21-1 is a listed pseudogene. The CDR3 totals 11 residues. The CDR3 protein is CASSKSDTQYF. The CDR3 DNA reads TGTGCCAGCAGCAAATCAGATACGCAGTATTTT.

The V and J genes are TRBV5-4 and TRBJ2-7; D is unclear. Trimming left V 5 bases short and J 1 base short, with 7 bases between. Per germline, CDR1 SGHNT and CDR2 YYREEE (reference sequence). This CDR3 comprises 12 residues. The CDR3, as DNA: TGTGCCAGCAGGGGTGAGTCCTACGAGCAGTACTTC. Protein: CASRGESYEQYF.

The J gene is TRBJ2-3, the V gene TRBV2, with 9 bases fitting TRBD1. Germline V CDR1 and CDR2: SNHLY, FYNNEI. This CDR3 spans 15 amino acids. With V trimmed by 7 bases and J by 6 bases, 11 bases remained unmatched. The chain's CDR3 is CASNPMGQGGDTQYF. CDR3 nucleotide sequence: TGTGCCAGCAACCCGATGGGACAGGGAGGGGATACGCAGTATTTT.

This clone was detected once. V gene TRBV29-1 combines with J gene TRBJ2-1; no clear D gene. V was clipped by 5 bases and J by 7 bases, with 15 bases between them. From germline, CDR1 is SQVTM and CDR2 ANQGSEA. CDR3 length: 13 residues. CDR3 coding DNA: TGCAGCGTTCATCAGGATTCCCCAAATGAGCAGTTCTTC. Amino acids: CSVHQDSPNEQFF.

The V call is TRBV7-9, the J call TRBJ2-1; no reliable D call. Trimming shortened V by 1 base and J by 5 bases, and 9 bases separated the two germline ends. The germline CDR1 and CDR2 sequences are SEHNR and FQNEAQ (reference sequence). This CDR3 spans 14 amino acids. The CDR3 region is CASSLVVVHNEQFF. DNA for the CDR3: TGTGCCAGCAGCTTAGTGGTGGTTCACAATGAGCAGTTCTTC.

The chain couples TRBV5-1 to TRBJ2-7; the D gene is possibly TRBD2 (6 bases). The CDR3 has 16 residues. V lost 1 base, J lost 3 bases, and 17 bases lay in between. CDR1 and CDR2 (germline): SGHRS, YFSETQ. CDR3 sequence (DNA): TGCGCCAGCAGCTTGTTGGGCACCGGGAGTAACTACGAGCAGTACTTC. Amino acids: CASSLLGTGSNYEQYF.

The rearrangement joins TRBV28 to TRBJ2-2; 7 nucleotides agree with TRBD1. With 6 bases clipped from V and 4 bases from J, the junction kept 14 bases outside the gene matches. The CDR3 is made up of 17 amino acids. CDR1 is MDHEN, CDR2 SYDVKM, per germline. The CDR3 sequence is CASRSEQGNSLTGELFF. For the CDR3, the DNA is TGTGCCAGCAGATCAGAACAGGGGAATTCTCTCACCGGGGAGCTGTTTTTT.

V and J are TRBV5-1 and TRBJ2-2; TRBD1 might be the D (6 bases). V was cut by 4 bases and J by 4 bases, with 17 bases left in between. The CDR3 totals 16 residues. In germline, CDR1 is SGHRS, CDR2 YFSETQ. The CDR3 sequence is CASSPTGNPITGELFF. CDR3 bases: TGCGCCAGCAGCCCAACAGGGAATCCAATCACCGGGGAGCTGTTTTTT. The full variable domain, rest sourced from reference TRBV5-1 and TRBJ2-2, is KAGVTQTPRYLIKTRGQQVTLSCSPISGHRSVSWYQQTPGQGLQFLFEYFSETQRNKGNFPGRFSGRQFSNSRSEMNVSTLELGDSALYLCASSPTGNPITGELFFGEGSRLTVL.

The chain links TRBV19 to TRBJ1-1; D gene unclear. Per the germline V gene, CDR1 is LNHDA and CDR2 is SQIVND (reference sequence). V lost 8 bases and J lost 0, with 16 bases in between. CDR3 length: 15 residues. CDR3 amino acids: CASSPVEGMNTEAFF. The CDR3 bases are TGTGCCAGTTCCCCGGTCGAGGGCATGAACACTGAAGCTTTCTTT.

The chain combines TRBV4-1 with TRBJ1-1; D is ambiguous. V lost 4 bases and J lost 4, with 16 bases in between. CDR1 is MGHRA, CDR2 YSYEKL, per germline. The CDR3 has 15 residues. The CDR3 region has the DNA TGCGCCAGCAGCCTACACTGGCCAGAGGCCACTGAAGCTTTCTTT. It specifies CASSLHWPEATEAFF.

The chain recombines TRBV6-5 with TRBJ1-1, with 8 nucleotides matching TRBD1. The V gene's germline CDR1 is MNHEY and CDR2 SVGAGI. V lost 0 bases and J lost 3; bases outside the gene matches: 6. This CDR3 has 16 residues. For the CDR3, the DNA is TGTGCCAGCAGTTACTCGACGGACAGGGCCTACACTGAAGCTTTCTTT. It is translated as CASSYSTDRAYTEAFF.

The chain is built from TRBV6-5 and TRBJ1-1, with D tentatively TRBD1 (6 bases). The V end lost 2 bases, the J end lost 7 bases, and 11 bases lay between the germline ends. The CDR3 has 13 amino acids. Germline loops: CDR1 MNHEY, CDR2 SVGAGI. Here the CDR3 reads CASSYIGGSEAFF. In DNA form, the CDR3 reads TGTGCCAGCAGTTACATAGGGGGGAGTGAAGCTTTCTTT.

The chain is built from TRBV4-3 and TRBJ2-2; a possible D gene is TRBD2 (6 bases). This CDR3 has 18 amino acids. The germline gives CDR1 LGHNA, CDR2 YSLEER. Between the trimmed V and J ends, which lost 0 bases and 3 bases, there was a span of 17 bases. CDR3 nucleotides: TGCGCCAGCAGCCAAGACACCCCTATAGCGGAGCACACCGGGGAGCTGTTTTTT. Protein product: CASSQDTPIAEHTGELFF.

The rearrangement links TRBV19 to TRBJ2-3; D is unclear. The CDR3 consists of 16 residues. The germline V gene encodes CDR1 LNHDA and CDR2 SQIVND (reference sequence). Trimming took 3 bases from V and 2 from J, leaving 15 bases between them. The CDR3 nucleotides are TGTGCCAGTAGTATCCCTCAGAACGATTACACAGATACGCAGTATTTT. It is translated as CASSIPQNDYTDTQYF.

This chain joins TRBV5-1 and TRBJ2-7; TRBD2 matches 7 bases. The length of the CDR3 is 16 residues. The germline V gene has CDR1 SGHRS and CDR2 YFSETQ. V dropped 0 bases and J dropped 3; count of bases not matched to a gene: 9. CDR3 loop: CASSLGSASGVYEQYF. In DNA, the CDR3 is TGCGCCAGCAGCTTGGGTTCCGCTAGCGGAGTCTACGAGCAGTACTTC.

This chain joins TRBV4-1 and TRBJ2-5; unclear D gene. The J call is doubtful: the DNA matches TRBJ2-7 better. From germline, CDR1 is MGHRA and CDR2 YSYEKL. The CDR3 is made up of 15 amino acids. CDR3 coding DNA: TGCGCCAGCAGCCAAGGTGGAGTAGGTTCCTACGAGCAGTACTTC. This gives the protein CASSQGGVGSYEQYF.

The chain is built from TRBV27 and TRBJ2-1, with 12 bases identical to TRBD2. Germline lookup yields CDR1 MNHEY and CDR2 SMNVEV (reference sequence). Trimming took 6 bases from V and 4 from J; bases not matched to a gene: 7. The length of the CDR3 is 16 residues. The CDR3 is CASRDTSGGLYNEQFF. In DNA form, the CDR3 reads TGTGCCAGCAGAGATACTAGCGGGGGGTTGTACAATGAGCAGTTCTTC.